The 27 T cell receptor beta chains in this list originate from one sample, sequenced in a study of blood T cell repertoires in COVID-19. The assay was immunoSEQ multiplex PCR, and TCRdb's table has in-frame clones only and misses some. This table has around 230,000 clones, 86% appearing once. The sample was peripheral blood. All receptors come from a man aged 25 to 40 who had recovered from COVID-19.

The genes are TRBV11-2 and TRBJ2-1, with 8 bases fitting TRBD2. Germline V gene data show CDR1 as SGHAT and CDR2 as FQNNGV. V shed 5 bases, J shed 10 bases, and the junction held 16 bases outside the gene matches. The CDR3 spans 16 residues. The CDR3 sequence: CASSPKTSAPTTEQFF. Here the CDR3 DNA reads TGTGCCAGCAGCCCAAAGACTAGCGCCCCAACGACGGAGCAGTTCTTC.

The sample holds one count of this clone. V gene TRBV19 combines with J gene TRBJ2-7, with TRBD1 as a possible D gene (6 bases). The CDR3 is 14 residues long. Germline assignment: CDR1 LNHDA and CDR2 SQIVND (reference sequence). The ends were cut back, 2 bases at V and 3 bases at J, with 11 bases in the middle. CDR3 sequence reads: CASSIRDTFYEQYF. DNA for the CDR3: TGTGCCAGTAGTATAAGGGACACCTTCTACGAGCAGTACTTC. The full variable domain, completed using reference TRBV19 and TRBJ2-7, is DGGITQSPKYLFRKEGQNVTLSCEQNLNHDAMYWYRQDPGQGLRLIYYSQIVNDFQKGDIAEGYSVSREKKESFPLTVTSAQKNPTAFYLCASSIRDTFYEQYFGPGTRLTVT.

This chain links TRBV3-1 (or the pseudogene TRBV3-2) with TRBJ1-5; 9 bases map to TRBD1. The CDR3 covers 15 residues. Per the germline V gene, CDR1 is LGHDT and CDR2 is YNNKEL (reference sequence). V lost 1 base and J lost 6; bases outside the gene matches: 4. The CDR3 nucleotides are TGTGCCAGCAGCCAAGGAGGGACAGGGTCTCAGCCCCAGCATTTT. It yields the protein CASSQGGTGSQPQHF.

The chain employs TRBV6-5 and TRBJ1-1; D gene unclear. Germline V gene sequence: CDR1 MNHEY, CDR2 SVGAGI. CDR3 size: 13 residues. Deletions cut 9 bases from V and 0 bases from J, with 11 bases between. The DNA of the CDR3 is TGTGCCAGTGTCAGACTAATGAACACTGAAGCTTTCTTT. Encoded protein: CASVRLMNTEAFF.

This chain joins TRBV7-6 and TRBJ1-2; no clear D gene. This CDR3 is 15 amino acids long. Between the trimmed V and J ends, which lost 4 bases and 4 bases, there was a span of 16 bases. Germline assignment: CDR1 SGHVS and CDR2 FNYEAQ. The CDR3 sequence is CASSSSFGSSYGYTF. CDR3 DNA: TGTGCCAGCAGCTCTTCATTTGGGAGCTCCTATGGCTACACCTTC. Based on the CDR3 plus reference TRBV7-6 and TRBJ1-2, the full variable domain is GAGVSQSPRYKVTKRGQDVALRCDPISGHVSLYWYRQALGQGPEFLTYFNYEAQQDKSGLPNDRFSAERPEGSISTLTIQRTEQRDSAMYRCASSSSFGSSYGYTFGSGTRLTVV.

V and J are TRBV5-1 and TRBJ1-6, with a tentative D call TRBD1 (6 bases). Germline V gene data show CDR1 as SGHRS and CDR2 as YFSETQ. Trimming took off 3 bases at V and 15 bases at J, with 25 bases between the two ends. The CDR3 contains 16 residues. The CDR3 loop is CASSSGQGPPTRVLHF. The CDR3 nucleotides are TGCGCCAGCAGCTCCGGCCAGGGGCCACCAACACGGGTCCTCCACTTT.

Concerning this clone itself: Its ends do not fully match the called genes, so a read error is possible. The chain combines TRBV5-1 with TRBJ1-1; D unclear. The germline gives CDR1 SGHRS, CDR2 YFSETQ. The CDR3 has 12 residues. The CDR3 nucleotides read TGCGCCAGCAGCTTGGCAAACAATGAAGCTTTCTTT. Its translation is CASSLANNEAFF. Drawing the rest from reference TRBV5-1 and TRBJ1-1, the complete variable domain is KAGVTQTPRYLIKTRGQQVTLSCSPISGHRSVSWYQQTPGQGLQFLFEYFSETQRNKGNFPGRFSGRQFSNSRSEMNVSTLELGDSALYLCASSLANNEAFFGQGTRLTVV.

DNA for the CDR3: TGTGCCAGCAGCTTAGGGGGGCGGTATGGCTACACCTTC. Amino acids: CASSLGGRYGYTF. The rearrangement links TRBV11-2 to TRBJ1-2; possibly TRBD1 for D (6 bases). V was clipped by 1 base and J by 5 bases, with 8 bases between them. Germline V gene data show CDR1 as SGHAT and CDR2 as FQNNGV. The CDR3 runs to 13 residues.

The chain joins TRBV19 to TRBJ2-7; 8 positions agree with TRBD1. J gave up 1 base and V 3 bases, and 8 bases lay outside the gene matches. This CDR3 is built from 16 residues. Germline assignment: CDR1 LNHDA and CDR2 SQIVND (reference sequence). CDR3 residues: CASSIKRRTGSYEQYF. The CDR3 bases are TGTGCCAGTAGTATTAAACGCCGGACAGGGTCCTACGAGCAGTACTTC.

This clone was counted ten times or more. V and J are TRBV3-1 (or the pseudogene TRBV3-2) and TRBJ1-4, with D unresolved. Germline loops: CDR1 LGHDT, CDR2 YNNKEL (reference sequence). The V and J ends lost 4 bases and 3 bases respectively, with 12 bases between them. The length of the CDR3 is 15 residues. CDR3: CASSRGYSPNEKLFF. The CDR3 region has the DNA TGTGCCAGCAGCCGCGGGTACTCTCCTAATGAAAAACTGTTTTTT.

This clone turned up a few times. The J gene is TRBJ2-2, the V gene TRBV27; D might be TRBD2 (5 bases). This CDR3 has 12 residues. Germline V gene data show CDR1 as MNHEY and CDR2 as SMNVEV (reference sequence). V lost 6 bases, J lost 6 bases, and 8 bases lay in between. This CDR3 reads CASSGDAGELFF. CDR3 DNA: TGTGCCAGCAGCGGGGATGCCGGGGAGCTGTTTTTT.

The CDR3: CASSQDGETIYNEQFF. DNA of the CDR3: TGTGCCAGCAGCCAAGATGGTGAGACTATCTACAATGAGCAGTTCTTC. J is TRBJ2-1 and V is TRBV3-1 (or the pseudogene TRBV3-2); D is possibly TRBD2 (5 bases). Trimming stripped 0 bases from V and 3 bases from J, with 12 bases between. Germline values: CDR1 LGHDT, CDR2 YNNKEL (reference sequence). CDR3 size: 16 residues.

The V gene is TRBV6-5, the J gene TRBJ1-6, with 7 positions matching TRBD1. There are 14 residues in the CDR3. Germline CDR1 MNHEY, CDR2 SVGAGI. V gave up 6 bases and J gave up 6 bases; unmatched junction bases: 5. CDR3 sequence: CASRGGTVNSPLHF. In nucleotides, the CDR3 is TGTGCCAGCAGGGGTGGGACAGTTAATTCACCCCTCCACTTT.

The J gene is TRBJ1-1, the V gene TRBV6-5; D is unresolved. Germline V CDR1 and CDR2: MNHEY, SVGAGI. Trimming cost V 0 bases and J 2 bases, with 13 bases left between them. This CDR3 region has 16 residues. CDR3 DNA sequence: TGTGCCAGCAGTTACTCCGGAGGGCTCCCAAACACTGAAGCTTTCTTT. Its protein product is CASSYSGGLPNTEAFF.

The chain combines TRBV5-4 with TRBJ2-3; D is possibly TRBD2 (5 bases). Trimming pared 0 bases from V and 2 bases from J, leaving 10 bases between. In germline, CDR1 is SGHNT, CDR2 YYREEE (reference sequence). The CDR3 consists of 15 residues. CDR3: CASSLGGQPTDTQYF. The CDR3 DNA sequence: TGTGCCAGCAGCTTGGGAGGGCAGCCCACAGATACGCAGTATTTT.

The chain has TRBV3-1 (or the pseudogene TRBV3-2) and TRBJ2-7; 11 bases fit TRBD1. With V trimmed by 4 bases and J by 3 bases, 5 bases remained unmatched. Looked up from germline, CDR1 is LGHDT and CDR2 is YNNKEL (reference sequence). The CDR3 contains 15 residues. This CDR3 is CASSPWTGGYYEQYF. CDR3 nucleotide sequence: TGTGCCAGCAGCCCCTGGACAGGGGGCTACTACGAGCAGTACTTC.

The chain employs TRBV7-2 and TRBJ2-2; D possibly corresponds to TRBD2 (7 bases). This CDR3 comprises 12 residues. V lost 8 bases and J 6 bases, leaving 10 bases between the germline ends. From germline, CDR1 is SGHTA and CDR2 FQGNSA. CDR3 nucleotide sequence: TGTGCCAGCGGGGGGGCTGCCGGGGAGCTGTTTTTT. Its translation: CASGGAAGELFF.

The chain couples TRBV18 to TRBJ2-7; 12 bases agree with TRBD2. CDR1 is KGHSH, CDR2 LQKENI, per germline. V was clipped by 3 bases and J by 5 bases; unmatched bases: 11. The CDR3 spans 17 residues. The CDR3 DNA is TGTGCCAGCTCACCCTGGCTAGCGGGGGGGCTTGTGCACGAGCAGTACTTC. It encodes CASSPWLAGGLVHEQYF.

This clone is a singleton in its sample. V is TRBV18 and J is TRBJ1-1, with 8 bases matching TRBD1. V gave up 6 bases and J gave up 5 bases; unmatched junction bases: 5. Looked up from germline, CDR1 is KGHSH and CDR2 is LQKENI. CDR3 length: 13 residues. The CDR3, as DNA: TGTGCCAGCTCTCGGGACAGGCAAACTGAAGCTTTCTTT. It codes for CASSRDRQTEAFF.

The J gene is TRBJ1-4, the V gene TRBV4-1; D is uncertain. This CDR3 is 12 amino acids long. The germline V and J ends were trimmed by 4 bases and 8 bases, with 8 bases remaining between them. Germline V CDR1 and CDR2: MGHRA, YSYEKL. In nucleotides, the CDR3 is TGCGCCAGCAGCCCAATCGGGGAAAAACTGTTTTTT. It yields the protein CASSPIGEKLFF.

The chain uses TRBV7-2 and TRBJ2-1; 9 bases are shared with TRBD2. CDR1 is SGHTA, CDR2 FQGNSA, per germline. J gave up 7 bases and V 1 base, and 5 bases lay outside the gene matches. The CDR3 has 15 residues. This CDR3 is CASSLGRGGRNEQFF. In nucleotides, the CDR3 is TGTGCCAGCAGCTTAGGGCGGGGGGGTCGGAATGAGCAGTTCTTC.

The CDR3: CASTPEQENSPLHF. The DNA of the CDR3 is TGTGCCAGCACTCCCGAACAGGAAAATTCACCCCTCCACTTT. The chain couples TRBV25-1 to TRBJ1-6, with D tentatively TRBD1 (5 bases). Trimming pared 7 bases from V and 7 bases from J, leaving 14 bases between. Germline V gives CDR1 MGHDK, CDR2 SYGVNS. CDR3 length: 14 amino acids.

The chain uses TRBV3-1 (or the pseudogene TRBV3-2) and TRBJ2-7, with a tentative D call TRBD2 (5 bases). The V and J ends lost 1 base and 4 bases respectively, with 11 bases between them. The CDR3 is made up of 14 amino acids. Germline V CDR1 and CDR2: LGHDT, YNNKEL (reference sequence). CDR3 DNA: TGTGCCAGCAGCCAAGGCCCCCGGGAATACGAGCAGTACTTC. This encodes CASSQGPREYEQYF.

Here the CDR3 reads CASSLRQRSEQYF. In DNA, the CDR3 is TGTGCCAGCAGCTTGAGGCAACGGAGCGAGCAGTACTTC. The chain is built from TRBV11-3 and TRBJ2-7; the D is unclear. Trimming cost V 3 bases and J 6 bases, with 12 bases left between them. Germline lookup yields CDR1 SGHNT and CDR2 YENEEA. This CDR3 region has 13 residues. The variable domain in full, completed from reference TRBV11-3 and TRBJ2-7, reads EAGVVQSPRYKIIEKKQPVAFWCNPISGHNTLYWYLQNLGQGPELLIRYENEEAVDDSQLPKDRFSAERLKGVDSTLKIQPAELGDSAVYLCASSLRQRSEQYFGPGTRLTVT.

The gene calls are TRBV7-2 and TRBJ1-4; TRBD1 might be the D (5 bases). This CDR3 has 14 amino acids. Germline-derived CDR1 and CDR2 are SGHTA and FQGNSA. V was pared by 1 base and J by 6 bases, with 9 bases between. The CDR3 here is CASSLVTGDEKLFF. The CDR3 region has the DNA TGTGCCAGCAGCTTAGTGACGGGGGATGAAAAACTGTTTTTT. The full variable domain, with the rest looked up from reference TRBV7-2 and TRBJ1-4, is GAGVSQSPSNKVTEKGKDVELRCDPISGHTALYWYRQSLGQGLEFLIYFQGNSAPDKSGLPSDRFSAERTGGSVSTLTIQRTQQEDSAVYLCASSLVTGDEKLFFGSGTQLSVL.

This clone turned up a few times. The J gene is TRBJ1-6, the V gene TRBV19; D perhaps matches TRBD1 (5 bases). CDR1 is LNHDA and CDR2 is SQIVND in the germline V gene (reference sequence). This CDR3 has 15 amino acids. Trimming pared 3 bases from V and 0 bases from J, leaving 6 bases between. The CDR3 DNA is TGTGCCAGTAGTATCGACAGCTCCTATAATTCACCCCTCCACTTT. Translated, it gives CASSIDSSYNSPLHF.

Comment on this clone: Other DNA sequences in the sample encode the same CDR3. The genes are TRBV19 and TRBJ2-3; 10 positions match TRBD2. The CDR3 extends over 15 amino acids. Germline loops: CDR1 LNHDA, CDR2 SQIVND (reference sequence). Trimming took 3 bases from V and 1 from J; bases not matched to a gene: 1. CDR3 sequence reads: CASSILAGGTDTQYF. DNA of the CDR3: TGTGCCAGTAGTATCCTAGCGGGGGGCACAGATACGCAGTATTTT.